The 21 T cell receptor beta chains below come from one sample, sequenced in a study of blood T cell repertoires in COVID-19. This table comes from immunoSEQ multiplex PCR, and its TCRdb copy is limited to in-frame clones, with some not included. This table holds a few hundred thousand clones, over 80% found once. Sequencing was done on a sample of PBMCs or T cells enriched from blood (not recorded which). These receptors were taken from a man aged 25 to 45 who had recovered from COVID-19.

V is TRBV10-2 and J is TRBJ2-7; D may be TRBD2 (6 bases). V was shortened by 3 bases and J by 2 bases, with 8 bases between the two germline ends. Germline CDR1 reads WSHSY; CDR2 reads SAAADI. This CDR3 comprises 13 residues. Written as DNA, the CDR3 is TGCGCCAGCAGTGAAGGAGGGGCCTACGAGCAGTACTTC. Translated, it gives CASSEGGAYEQYF.

As DNA, the CDR3 is TGTGCCAGCAGTCCAGAGGGGGCCTCTGGAAACACCATATATTTT. Amino acid sequence: CASSPEGASGNTIYF. The rearrangement uses TRBV6-5 and TRBJ1-3; 7 nucleotides line up with TRBD1. V dropped 5 bases and J dropped 0; count of bases not matched to a gene: 4. CDR1 MNHEY and CDR2 SVGAGI come from the germline V gene. The CDR3 spans 15 residues.

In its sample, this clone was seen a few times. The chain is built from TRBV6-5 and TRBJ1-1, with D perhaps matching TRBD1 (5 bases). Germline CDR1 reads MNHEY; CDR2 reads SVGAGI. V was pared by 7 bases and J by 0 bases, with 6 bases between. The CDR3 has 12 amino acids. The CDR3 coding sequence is TGTGCCAGCATGACAGTGAACACTGAAGCTTTCTTT. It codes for CASMTVNTEAFF.

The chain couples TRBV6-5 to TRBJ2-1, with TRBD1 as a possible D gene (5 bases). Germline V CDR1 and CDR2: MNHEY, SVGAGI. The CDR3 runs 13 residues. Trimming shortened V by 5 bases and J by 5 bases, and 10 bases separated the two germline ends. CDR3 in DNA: TGTGCCAGCAGTCGAGACAGAGACAATGAGCAGTTCTTC. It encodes CASSRDRDNEQFF.

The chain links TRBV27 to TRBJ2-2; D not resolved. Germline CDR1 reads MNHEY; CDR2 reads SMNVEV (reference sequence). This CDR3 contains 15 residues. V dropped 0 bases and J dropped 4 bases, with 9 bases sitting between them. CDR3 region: CASSLSPQFTGELFF. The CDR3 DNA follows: TGTGCCAGCAGTTTATCCCCCCAGTTCACCGGGGAGCTGTTTTTT.

This CDR3 reads CASSVAAGGPSDTQYF. The CDR3 DNA reads as TGTGCCAGCAGCGTAGCAGCGGGAGGGCCCTCAGATACGCAGTATTTT. This chain links TRBV9 with TRBJ2-3; 10 positions match TRBD2. J gave up 4 bases and V 0 bases, and 5 bases lay outside the gene matches. Germline V gene data show CDR1 as SGDLS and CDR2 as YYNGEE. This CDR3 comprises 16 residues.

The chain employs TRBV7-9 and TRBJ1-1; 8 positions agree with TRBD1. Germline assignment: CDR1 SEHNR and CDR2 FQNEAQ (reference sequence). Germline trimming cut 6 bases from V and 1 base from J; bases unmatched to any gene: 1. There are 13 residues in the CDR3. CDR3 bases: TGTGCCAGCAGAGGACAGGGGAACACTGAAGCTTTCTTT. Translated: CASRGQGNTEAFF.

The CDR3 DNA reads as TGTGCTAGTGGTTTGTCCCGGGACAGGGGCCGGGGAAGCTATGGCTACACCTTC. Translating gives CASGLSRDRGRGSYGYTF. The chain couples TRBV12-5 to TRBJ1-2; 10 positions match TRBD1. The V and J ends lost 2 bases and 4 bases, in that order; junction bases with no gene match: 13. CDR3 length: 18 residues. Looked up from germline, CDR1 is LGHNT and CDR2 is FRNRAP.

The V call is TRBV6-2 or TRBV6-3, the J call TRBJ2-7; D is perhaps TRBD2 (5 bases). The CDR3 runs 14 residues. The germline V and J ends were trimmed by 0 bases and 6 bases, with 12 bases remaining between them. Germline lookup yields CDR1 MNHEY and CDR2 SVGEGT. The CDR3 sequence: CASSYSRARGEQYF. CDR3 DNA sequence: TGTGCCAGCAGTTACTCGAGGGCTAGAGGCGAGCAGTACTTC.

The CDR3, as DNA: TGTGCCAGCTCGGAGCCCGGGGAGCTGTTTTTT. Its translation: CASSEPGELFF. This chain joins TRBV18 and TRBJ2-2; D gene ambiguous. CDR1 and CDR2 from the germline V gene are KGHSH and LQKENI. The CDR3 is 11 amino acids. Trimming took off 6 bases at V and 6 bases at J, with 5 bases between the two ends.

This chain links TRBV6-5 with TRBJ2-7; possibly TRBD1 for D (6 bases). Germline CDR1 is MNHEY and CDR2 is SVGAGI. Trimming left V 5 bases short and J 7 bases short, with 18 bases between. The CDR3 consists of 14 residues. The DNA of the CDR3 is TGTGCCAGCAGTATACAGGGTAGACTCGGGGAGCAGTACTTC. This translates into CASSIQGRLGEQYF.

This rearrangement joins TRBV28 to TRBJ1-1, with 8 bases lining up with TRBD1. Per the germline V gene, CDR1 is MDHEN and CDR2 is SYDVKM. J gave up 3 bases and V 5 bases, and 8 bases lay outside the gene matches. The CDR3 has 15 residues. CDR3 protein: CASSTRYRGDTEAFF. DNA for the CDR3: TGTGCCAGCAGTACTCGTTACAGGGGGGACACTGAAGCTTTCTTT.

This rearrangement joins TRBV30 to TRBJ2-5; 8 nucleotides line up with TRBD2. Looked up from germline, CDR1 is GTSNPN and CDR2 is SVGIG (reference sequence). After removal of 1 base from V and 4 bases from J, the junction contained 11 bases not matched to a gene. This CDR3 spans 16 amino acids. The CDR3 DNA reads TGTGCCTGGAGTGACAGCGGGGGAGCCGTGCGAGAGACCCAGTACTTC. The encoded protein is CAWSDSGGAVRETQYF.

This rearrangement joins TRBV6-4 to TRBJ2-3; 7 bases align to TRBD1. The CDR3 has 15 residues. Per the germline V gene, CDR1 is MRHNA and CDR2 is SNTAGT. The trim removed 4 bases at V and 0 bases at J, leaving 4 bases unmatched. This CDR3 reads CASSAGGASTDTQYF. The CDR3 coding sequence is TGTGCCAGCAGTGCAGGGGGAGCTAGCACAGATACGCAGTATTTT.

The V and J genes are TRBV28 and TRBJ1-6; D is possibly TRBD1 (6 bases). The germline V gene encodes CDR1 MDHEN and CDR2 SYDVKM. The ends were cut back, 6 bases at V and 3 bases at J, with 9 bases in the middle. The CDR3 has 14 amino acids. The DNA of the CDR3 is TGTGCCAGCAGCTTACAGGGCTATAATTCACCCCTCCACTTT. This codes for CASSLQGYNSPLHF.

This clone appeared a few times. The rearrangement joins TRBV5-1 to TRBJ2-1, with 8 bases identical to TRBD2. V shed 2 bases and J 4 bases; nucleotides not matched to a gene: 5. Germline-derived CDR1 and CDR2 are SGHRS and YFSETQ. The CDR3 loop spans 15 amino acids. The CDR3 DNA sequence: TGCGCCAGCAGCTTTACGACTAGCGAGTACAATGAGCAGTTCTTC. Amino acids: CASSFTTSEYNEQFF.

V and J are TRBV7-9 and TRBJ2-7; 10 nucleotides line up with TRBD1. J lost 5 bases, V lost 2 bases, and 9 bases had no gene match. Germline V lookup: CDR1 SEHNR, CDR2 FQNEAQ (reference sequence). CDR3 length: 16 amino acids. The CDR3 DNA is TGTGCCAGCAGCTTACGCCCCGGACAGGGGGACCACGAGCAGTACTTC. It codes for CASSLRPGQGDHEQYF.

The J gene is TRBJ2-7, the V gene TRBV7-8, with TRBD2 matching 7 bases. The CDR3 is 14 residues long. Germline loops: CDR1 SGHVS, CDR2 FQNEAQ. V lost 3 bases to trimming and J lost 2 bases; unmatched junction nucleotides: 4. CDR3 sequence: CASSLGTTTYEQYF. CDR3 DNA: TGTGCCAGCAGCTTGGGGACTACCACCTACGAGCAGTACTTC.

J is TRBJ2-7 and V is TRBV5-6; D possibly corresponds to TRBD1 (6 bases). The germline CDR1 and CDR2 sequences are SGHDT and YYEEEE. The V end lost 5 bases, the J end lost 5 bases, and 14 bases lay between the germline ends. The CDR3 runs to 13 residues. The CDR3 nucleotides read TGTGCCAGCAGGAACCGGTGGGGGCACGAGCAGTACTTC. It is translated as CASRNRWGHEQYF.

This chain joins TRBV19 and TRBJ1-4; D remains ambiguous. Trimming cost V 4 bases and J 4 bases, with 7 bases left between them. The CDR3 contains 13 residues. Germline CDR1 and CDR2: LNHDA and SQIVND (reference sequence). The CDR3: CASSTVNNEKLFF. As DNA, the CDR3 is TGTGCCAGTAGTACGGTCAATAATGAAAAACTGTTTTTT.

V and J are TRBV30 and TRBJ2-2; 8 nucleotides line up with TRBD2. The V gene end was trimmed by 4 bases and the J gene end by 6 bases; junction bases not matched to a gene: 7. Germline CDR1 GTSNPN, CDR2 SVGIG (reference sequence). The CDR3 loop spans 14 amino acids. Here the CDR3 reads CAWKFLRGAGELFF. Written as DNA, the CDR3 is TGTGCCTGGAAGTTCCTGCGGGGGGCCGGGGAGCTGTTTTTT.